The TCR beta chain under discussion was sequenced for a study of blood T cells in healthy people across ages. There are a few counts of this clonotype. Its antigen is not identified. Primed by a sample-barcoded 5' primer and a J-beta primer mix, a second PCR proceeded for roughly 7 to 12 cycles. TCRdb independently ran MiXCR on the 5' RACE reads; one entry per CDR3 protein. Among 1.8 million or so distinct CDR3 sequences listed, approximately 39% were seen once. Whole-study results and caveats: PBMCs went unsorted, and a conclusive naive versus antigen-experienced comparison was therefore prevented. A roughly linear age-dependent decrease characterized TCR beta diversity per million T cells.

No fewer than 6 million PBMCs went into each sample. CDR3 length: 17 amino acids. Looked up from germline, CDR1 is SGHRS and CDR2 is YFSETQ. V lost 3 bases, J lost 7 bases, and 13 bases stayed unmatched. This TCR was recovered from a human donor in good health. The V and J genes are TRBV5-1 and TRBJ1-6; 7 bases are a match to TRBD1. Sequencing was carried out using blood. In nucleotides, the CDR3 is TGCGCCAGCAGCTCGACGTTAAACAGGGGAGGGAATTCACCCCTCCACTTT. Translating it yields CASSSTLNRGGNSPLHF.